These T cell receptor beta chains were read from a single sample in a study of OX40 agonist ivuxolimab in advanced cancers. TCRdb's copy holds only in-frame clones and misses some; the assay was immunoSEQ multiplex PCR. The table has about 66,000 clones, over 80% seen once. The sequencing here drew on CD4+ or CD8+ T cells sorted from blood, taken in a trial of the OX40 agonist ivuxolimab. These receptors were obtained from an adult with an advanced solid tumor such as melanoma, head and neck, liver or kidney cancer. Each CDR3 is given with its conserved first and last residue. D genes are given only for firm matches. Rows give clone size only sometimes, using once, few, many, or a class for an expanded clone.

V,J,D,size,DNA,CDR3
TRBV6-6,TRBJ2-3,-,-,TGTGCCAGCAGTTACGGGTCGGGGACTAGCACAGATACGCAGTATTTT,CASSYGSGTSTDTQYF
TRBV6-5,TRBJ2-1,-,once,TGTGCCAGCAGAGTGGCGGTATCTTCTTACAATGAGCAGTTCTTC,CASRVAVSSYNEQFF
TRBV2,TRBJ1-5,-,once,TGTGCCAGCAGTGAATCGCCAGGGATTGGCAATCAGCCCCAGCATTTT,CASSESPGIGNQPQHF
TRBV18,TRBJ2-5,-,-,TGTGCAAGCGAAGGGGCAGAAAACCAAGAGACCCAGTACTTC,CASEGAENQETQYF
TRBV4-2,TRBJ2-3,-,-,TGTGCCAGCAGCCCAGAATGGGGCGCAGATACGCAGTATTTT,CASSPEWGADTQYF
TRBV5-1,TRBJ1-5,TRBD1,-,TGCGCCAGCAGCTTCGGGACAGACAATCAGCCCCAGCATTTT,CASSFGTDNQPQHF
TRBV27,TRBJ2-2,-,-,TGTGCCAGCACCGAAGGGGGTTACACCGGGGAGCTGTTTTTT,CASTEGGYTGELFF
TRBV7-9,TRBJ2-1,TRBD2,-,TGTGCCAGCAGTCTCTATCGGACTAGCGTGTACAATGAGCAGTTCTTC,CASSLYRTSVYNEQFF
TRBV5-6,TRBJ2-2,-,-,TGTGCCAGCAGCACCTGGAGTGCCGGGGAGCTGTTTTTT,CASSTWSAGELFF
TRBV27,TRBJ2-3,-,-,TGTGCCAGCAGGGTGGTGGATACGCAGTATTTT,CASRVVDTQYF
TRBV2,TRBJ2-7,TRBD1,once,TGTGCCAGCAGCCACACACTGACAGGGGGCAGACCCTACGAGCAGTACTTC,CASSHTLTGGRPYEQYF
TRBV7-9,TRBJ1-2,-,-,TGTGCCAGCAGCTTTTCGGAATTAAACTATGGCTACACCTTC,CASSFSELNYGYTF
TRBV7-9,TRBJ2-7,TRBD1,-,TGTGCCAGCAGCGCTACACGGGACAGTTACGAGCAGTACTTC,CASSATRDSYEQYF
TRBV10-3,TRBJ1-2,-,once,TGTGCCATCAGTGAAGGACCAACTAACTATGGCTACACCTTC,CAISEGPTNYGYTF
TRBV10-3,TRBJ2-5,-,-,TGTGCCATCAGTGAGTCAACGCTTCGGGAGACCCAGTACTTC,CAISESTLRETQYF
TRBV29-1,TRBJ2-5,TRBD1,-,TGCAGCGTTGCACAGGGGGCGAGAGAGACCCAGTACTTC,CSVAQGARETQYF
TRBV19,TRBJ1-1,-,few,TGTGCCAGTAGTATCGGGGGCAATGTGCACACTGAAGCTTTCTTT,CASSIGGNVHTEAFF
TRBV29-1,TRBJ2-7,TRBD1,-,TGCAGCGTTGATAATTTTGCAGGGGGCGACGAGCAGTACTTC,CSVDNFAGGDEQYF
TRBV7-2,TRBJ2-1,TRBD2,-,TGTGCCAGCAGCCGGACTAGCGCATACAATGAGCAGTTCTTC,CASSRTSAYNEQFF
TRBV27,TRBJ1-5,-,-,TGTGCCAGCAGTATGTTGTCAGGTCAGCCCCAGCATTTT,CASSMLSGQPQHF
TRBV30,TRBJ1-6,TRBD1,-,TGTGCCTGGAGCCAACGGGACAGGGTTTATTCACCCCTCCACTTT,CAWSQRDRVYSPLHF
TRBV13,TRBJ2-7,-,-,TGTGCCAGCAGCTTAGGCCTCCGGACAGTCACCTACGAGCAGTACTTC,CASSLGLRTVTYEQYF
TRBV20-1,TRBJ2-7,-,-,TGCAGTGCTAGTACAGGCTACGAGCAGTACTTC,CSASTGYEQYF
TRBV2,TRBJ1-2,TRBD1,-,TGTGCCAGCAGCGGACAGGGAGGCCGCTATGGCTACACCTTC,CASSGQGGRYGYTF
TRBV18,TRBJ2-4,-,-,TGTGCCAGCTCACCGACAGATCCCAAAAACATTCAGTACTTC,CASSPTDPKNIQYF
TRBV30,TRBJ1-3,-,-,TGTGCCTGGCACAAAACCATCTCTGGAAACACCATATATTTT,CAWHKTISGNTIYF
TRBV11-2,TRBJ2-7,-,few,TGTGCCAGCAGCTTAGATCTCGGGACTGCAAGCTTCCTACCGTACTTC,CASSLDLGTASFLPYF
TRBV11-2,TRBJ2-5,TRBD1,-,TGTGCCAGCAGCTCCCTCGGGTCAGGGACAGGGTCAGAGACCCAGTACTTC,CASSSLGSGTGSETQYF
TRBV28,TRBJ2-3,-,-,TGTGCCAGCAGTGGGGAGCGGGTTAGCACAGATACGCAGTATTTT,CASSGERVSTDTQYF
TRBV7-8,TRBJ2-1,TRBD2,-,TGTGCCAGCAGCTTAGGGGTAGCGGGGGACAATGAGCAGTTCTTC,CASSLGVAGDNEQFF
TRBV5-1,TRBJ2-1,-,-,TGCGCCAGCAGCTTGGAGGGACTGTACAATGAGCAGTTCTTC,CASSLEGLYNEQFF
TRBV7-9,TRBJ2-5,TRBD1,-,TGTGCCAGCAGCGTTACCGGGACAGGGGGAGAGACCCAGTACTTC,CASSVTGTGGETQYF
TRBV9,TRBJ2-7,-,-,TGTGCCAGCAGCGTAGTCCCGGATTGGTCCGAGCAGTACTTC,CASSVVPDWSEQYF
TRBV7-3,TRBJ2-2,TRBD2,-,TGTGCCAGCAGCCAAGGACTAGCGGGAGTGAACACCGGGGAGCTGTTTTTT,CASSQGLAGVNTGELFF
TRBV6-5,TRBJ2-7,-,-,TGTGCCAGCAGTCCCCAGGTTTACTCCTACGAGCAGTACTTC,CASSPQVYSYEQYF
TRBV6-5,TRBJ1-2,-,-,TGTGCCAGCACTAGTACCAGGGGAAACTATGGCTACACCTTC,CASTSTRGNYGYTF
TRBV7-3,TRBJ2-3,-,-,TGTGCCAGCAGCTCCGGGACTGGGGATACGCAGTATTTT,CASSSGTGDTQYF
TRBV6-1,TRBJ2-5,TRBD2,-,TGTGCCAGCAGTGAGAGCGGGAGGGTTTTGGAGACCCAGTACTTC,CASSESGRVLETQYF
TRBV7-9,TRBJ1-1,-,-,TGTGCCAGCAGCGCACAGGGTATGAACACTGAAGCTTTCTTT,CASSAQGMNTEAFF
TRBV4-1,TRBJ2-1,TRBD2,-,TGCGCCAGCAGCCTGACTAGCGGGAGGGCCTATGAGCAGTTCTTC,CASSLTSGRAYEQFF
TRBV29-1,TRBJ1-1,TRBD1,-,TGCAGCGCCACGGGACAGGGGGAAACTGAAGCTTTCTTT,CSATGQGETEAFF
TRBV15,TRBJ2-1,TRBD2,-,TGTGCCACCAGCAGAGATTTGGCGGGAGGTGACAATGAGCAGTTCTTC,CATSRDLAGGDNEQFF